This TCR beta chain was found in a study of post-analysis software for immune sequencing data. Findings and caveats of the study: A few TRBV segments were significantly more frequent in patients than in controls. TRBV5-6, TRBV5-1 and TRBV20-1 were among these segments.

This clonotype was observed a few times. As yet, its antigen is unknown. The CDR3 consists of 11 residues. From germline, CDR1 is MNHEY and CDR2 SVGEGT. V lost 4 bases and J 7 bases, leaving 6 bases between the germline ends. Each TCR beta cDNA library carried unique molecular identifiers. Roughly 500,000 cDNA molecules were obtained from roughly 0.93 to 9.6 million T cells. TCRdb used MiXCR to reprocess the PCR reads, holding one entry per CDR3 protein. The table lists 600,000 to 700,000 distinct CDR3 sequences, around 64% of them singletons. Sequencing was carried out using blood. The TCR was taken from a girl aged 2-10 years with multiple sclerosis. V and J are TRBV6-2 or TRBV6-3 and TRBJ2-3; D is unclear. CDR3 DNA sequence: TGTGCCAGCAGTTCCAAGAATACGCAGTATTTT. Translation gives CASSSKNTQYF.